This T cell receptor (beta chain) stems from a study of response to subunit inactivated influenza vaccine. The CDR3 sequence is 16 residues long. J lost 5 bases, V lost 6 bases, and 9 bases had no gene match. Germline V gene sequence: CDR1 MNHEY, CDR2 SMNVEV (reference sequence). TCRdb redid the calling of the RT-PCR reads with MiXCR, one entry per CDR3 protein. The sample includes hundreds of thousands of distinct CDR3 sequences, around 8% seen only once; the top ten take under 15%. A few counts support this clonotype. The specimen comprised PBMCs from blood, sampled about 23 months after vaccination. The gene calls are TRBV27 and TRBJ2-7; 14 bases map to TRBD2. The TCR sequence derives from a man aged 50 to 75 who received an inactivated influenza vaccine. The CDR3 DNA reads TGTGCCAGCAGCTCCGGGACTAGCGGGAGATTAAACGAGCAGTACTTC. Translated: CASSSGTSGRLNEQYF.